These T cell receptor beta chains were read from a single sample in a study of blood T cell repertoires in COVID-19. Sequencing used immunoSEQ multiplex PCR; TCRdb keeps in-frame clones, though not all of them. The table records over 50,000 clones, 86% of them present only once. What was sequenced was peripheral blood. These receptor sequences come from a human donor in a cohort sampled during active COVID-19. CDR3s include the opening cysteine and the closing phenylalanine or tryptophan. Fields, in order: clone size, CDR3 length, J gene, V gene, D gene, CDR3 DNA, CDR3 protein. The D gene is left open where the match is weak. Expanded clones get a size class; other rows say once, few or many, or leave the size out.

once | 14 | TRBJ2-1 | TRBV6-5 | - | TGTGCCAGCAGCATGACACGCTCCTACAATGAGCAGTTCTTC | CASSMTRSYNEQFF
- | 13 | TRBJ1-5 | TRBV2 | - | TGTGCCACGTCCCGGGGGGGGGATCAGCCCCAGCATTTT | CATSRGGDQPQHF
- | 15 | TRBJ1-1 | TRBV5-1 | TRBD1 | TGCGCCAGCAGCTTTAACAGGGGATCTTTGTCTGAAGCTTTCTTT | CASSFNRGSLSEAFF
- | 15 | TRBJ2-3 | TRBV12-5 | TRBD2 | TGTGCTAGTGGCCGGGGGACTAGCGGCACAGATACGCAGTATTTT | CASGRGTSGTDTQYF
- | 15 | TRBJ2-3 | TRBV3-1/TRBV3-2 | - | TGTGCCAGCAGCCAAATCGCGGTTAGCACAGATACGCAGTATTTT | CASSQIAVSTDTQYF
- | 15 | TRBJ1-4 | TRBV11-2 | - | TGTGCCAGCAGCGTTAGTGACAGGAGAGGTGAAAAACTGTTTTTT | CASSVSDRRGEKLFF
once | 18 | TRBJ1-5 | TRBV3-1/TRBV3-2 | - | TGTGCCAGCAGCCACCTCCGGGTCCCCAACTTTAGCAATCAGCCCCAGCATTTT | CASSHLRVPNFSNQPQHF
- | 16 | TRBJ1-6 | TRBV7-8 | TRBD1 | TGTGCCAGCAGCTTAGCGACAGGGCTAAACAATTCACCCCTCCACTTT | CASSLATGLNNSPLHF
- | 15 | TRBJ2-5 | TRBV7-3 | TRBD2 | TGTGCCAGCAGCTTAAATAGCGGGTCCGTTGAGACCCAGTACTTC | CASSLNSGSVETQYF
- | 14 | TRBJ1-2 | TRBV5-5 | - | TGTGCCAGCAGCTTGATGGCAGGCAGCTATGGCTACACCTTC | CASSLMAGSYGYTF
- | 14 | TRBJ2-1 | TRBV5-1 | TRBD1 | TGCGCCAGCAGCCCAGGACAGGATTACAATGAGCAGTTCTTC | CASSPGQDYNEQFF
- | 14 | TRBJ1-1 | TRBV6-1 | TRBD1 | TGTGCCAGCAGTGAGTACCAGGGGGTGACTGAAGCTTTCTTT | CASSEYQGVTEAFF
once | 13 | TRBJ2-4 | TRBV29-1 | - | TGCAGCGTTCGTCCGTCAGCCAAAAACATTCAGTACTTC | CSVRPSAKNIQYF
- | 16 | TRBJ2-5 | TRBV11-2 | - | TGTGCCAGCAGCTTCGCGACTTTAGGGGCCCTCGAGACCCAGTACTTC | CASSFATLGALETQYF
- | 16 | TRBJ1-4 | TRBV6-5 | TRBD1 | TGTGCCAGCAGTTACGACCAGGGGGCAACTAATGAAAAACTGTTTTTT | CASSYDQGATNEKLFF
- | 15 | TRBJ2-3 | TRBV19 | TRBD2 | TGTGCCACGATTCCTAGCGGTCGGGGCACAGATACGCAGTATTTT | CATIPSGRGTDTQYF
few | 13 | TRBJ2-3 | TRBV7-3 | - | TGTGCCAGCAGCTTGAGGGAAGGGGATACGCAGTATTTT | CASSLREGDTQYF
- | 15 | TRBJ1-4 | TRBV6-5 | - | TGTGCCAGCAGTTGGAGTGGGGGGGAGGATGAAAAACTGTTTTTT | CASSWSGGEDEKLFF
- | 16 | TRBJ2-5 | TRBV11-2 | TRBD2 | TGTGCCAGCAGCTCCCACAGCGGGGGGCGTTGGGAGACCCAGTACTTC | CASSSHSGGRWETQYF
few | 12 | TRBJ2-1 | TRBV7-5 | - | TGTGTCAGAAGCTTACAGAGGAGCAGTGGGTTCTTC | CVRSLQRSSGFF
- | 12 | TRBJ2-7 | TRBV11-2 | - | TGTGCCAGCAGCTTAGGACAGTTGCCGCAGTACTTC | CASSLGQLPQYF
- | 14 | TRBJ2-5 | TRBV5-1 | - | TGCGCCAGCACCCCGGCTAGCGTACAAGAGACCCAGTACTTC | CASTPASVQETQYF
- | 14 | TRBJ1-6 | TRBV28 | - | TGTGCCAGCAATATGGGTGGGGGCAGTTCACCCCTCCACTTT | CASNMGGGSSPLHF
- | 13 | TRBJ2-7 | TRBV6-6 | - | TGTGCCAGCAGAGTGGCCCAAACCTACGAGCAGTACTTC | CASRVAQTYEQYF
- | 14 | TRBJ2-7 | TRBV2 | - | TGTGCCAGCGTGAGGAGAGGGACAACCTACGAGCAGTACTTC | CASVRRGTTYEQYF
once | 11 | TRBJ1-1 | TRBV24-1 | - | TGTGCCACCAGCAGCAGAGGCGAAGCTTTCTTT | CATSSRGEAFF
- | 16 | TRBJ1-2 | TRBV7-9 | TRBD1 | TGTGCCAGCAGCCCTACGACAGGGTACCCTAGCTATGGCTACACCTTC | CASSPTTGYPSYGYTF
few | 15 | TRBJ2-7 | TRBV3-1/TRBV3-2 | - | TGTGCCAGCAGCCAGGCTAGAGGAGTAACCTACGAGCAGTACTTC | CASSQARGVTYEQYF
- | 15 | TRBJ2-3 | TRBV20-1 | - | TGCAGTGCTAGTGGTGCAGCGGGACACACAGATACGCAGTATTTT | CSASGAAGHTDTQYF
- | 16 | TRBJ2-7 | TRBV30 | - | TGTGCCTGGACCCCCTGGGGGGGGGCGAAGAGGTACGAGCAGTACTTC | CAWTPWGGAKRYEQYF
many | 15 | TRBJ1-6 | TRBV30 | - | TGTGCCTGGAGTGTGGGGGCAGGCCTAAATTCACCCCTCCACTTT | CAWSVGAGLNSPLHF
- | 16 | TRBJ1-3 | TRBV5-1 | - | TGCGCCAGCAGCTTGGATCCCAGGGCATCTGGAAACACCATATATTTT | CASSLDPRASGNTIYF
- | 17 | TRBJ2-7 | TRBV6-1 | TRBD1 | TGTGCCAGCAGTGAAGCCGAGGGGGCCCAAAGCTCCTACGAGCAGTACTTC | CASSEAEGAQSSYEQYF
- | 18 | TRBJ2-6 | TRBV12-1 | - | TGTGCCAGCAGCCCTTACGGACAGGGGGGCTCTGGGGCCAACGTCCTGACTTTC | CASSPYGQGGSGANVLTF
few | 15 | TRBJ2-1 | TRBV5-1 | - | TGCGCCAGCACCCAGGGAGGACTAACCTACAATGAGCAGTTCTTC | CASTQGGLTYNEQFF
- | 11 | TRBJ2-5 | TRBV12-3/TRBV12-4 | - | TGTGCCAGCAGCCCCCAGGAGACCCAGTACTTC | CASSPQETQYF
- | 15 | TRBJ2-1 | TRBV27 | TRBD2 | TGTGCCAGCAGTTTATCACTAGCGGGGGGGCTTGAGCAGTTCTTC | CASSLSLAGGLEQFF
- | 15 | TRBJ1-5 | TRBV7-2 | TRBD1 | TGTGCCAGCAGACCAGGGGGCATGGGCAATCAGCCCCAGCATTTT | CASRPGGMGNQPQHF
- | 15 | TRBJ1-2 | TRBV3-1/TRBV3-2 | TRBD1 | TGTGCCAGCAGCCAACCCGGGACAGGGGAGTATGGCTACACCTTC | CASSQPGTGEYGYTF
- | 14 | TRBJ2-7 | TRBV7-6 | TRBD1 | TGTGCCAGCAGCGGGCGGACAGGTGCCTACGAGCAGTACTTC | CASSGRTGAYEQYF
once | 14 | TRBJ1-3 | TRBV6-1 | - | TGTGCCAGCAGTGAACCAGGGGATGGAAACACCATATATTTT | CASSEPGDGNTIYF
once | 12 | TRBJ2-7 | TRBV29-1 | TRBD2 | TGCAGCGTTCGGGGGGAACCCTACGAGCAGTACTTC | CSVRGEPYEQYF
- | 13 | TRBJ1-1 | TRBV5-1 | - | TGCGCCAGCTCTCAGGGCGGGAACACTGAAGCTTTCTTT | CASSQGGNTEAFF
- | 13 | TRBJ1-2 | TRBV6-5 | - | TGTGCCAGCAGTAGAAGGCAGGGCGGTGGCTACACCTTC | CASSRRQGGGYTF
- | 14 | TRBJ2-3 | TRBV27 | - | TGTGCCAGCAGTTCCCTAGCTCTCACAGATACGCAGTATTTT | CASSSLALTDTQYF
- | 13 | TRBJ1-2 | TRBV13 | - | TGTGCCAGCAGCCTACAGGGTAAAGAGGGATACACCTTC | CASSLQGKEGYTF
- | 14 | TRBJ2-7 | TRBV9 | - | TGTGCCAGCAGCGTAGGTTCACAGACCTACGAGCAGTACTTC | CASSVGSQTYEQYF
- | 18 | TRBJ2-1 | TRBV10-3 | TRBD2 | TGTGCCATCTCACCCTCCACTAGCGGGAGAGACCCCTACAATGAGCAGTTCTTC | CAISPSTSGRDPYNEQFF
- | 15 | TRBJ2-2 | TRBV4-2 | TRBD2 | TGTGCCAGCAGCCAAGGCGGGAGGGAGACCGGGGAGCTGTTTTTT | CASSQGGRETGELFF
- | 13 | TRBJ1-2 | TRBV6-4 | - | TGTGCCAGCAGTGCACACTACAACTATGGCTACACCTTC | CASSAHYNYGYTF
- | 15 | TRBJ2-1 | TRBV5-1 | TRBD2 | TGCGCCAGCAGCTTGTTTAGCGGGGGGGCAGATGAGCAGTTCTTC | CASSLFSGGADEQFF
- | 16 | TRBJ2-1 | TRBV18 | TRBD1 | TGTGCCAGCTCACCCACCCCGGGACAGGGCATGAATGAGCAGTTCTTC | CASSPTPGQGMNEQFF
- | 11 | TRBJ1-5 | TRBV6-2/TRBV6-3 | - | TGTGCCAGCAGTCAGGGGCAGCCCCAGCATTTT | CASSQGQPQHF
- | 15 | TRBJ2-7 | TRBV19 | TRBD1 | TGTGCCAGTAGCCCCACAGGGGGCATCGACTACGAGCAGTACTTC | CASSPTGGIDYEQYF
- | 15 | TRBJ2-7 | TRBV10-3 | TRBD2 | TGTGCCATCAGTGAGTCGGTAGCGGGGTACTACGAGCAGTACTTC | CAISESVAGYYEQYF
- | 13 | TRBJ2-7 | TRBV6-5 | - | TGTGCCAGCGGACAGCGTGTCATGGGGGAGCAGTACTTC | CASGQRVMGEQYF
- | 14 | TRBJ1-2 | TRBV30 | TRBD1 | TGTGCCTGGAGTGTACGACAGGGGGCAGGAGGCTACACCTTC | CAWSVRQGAGGYTF